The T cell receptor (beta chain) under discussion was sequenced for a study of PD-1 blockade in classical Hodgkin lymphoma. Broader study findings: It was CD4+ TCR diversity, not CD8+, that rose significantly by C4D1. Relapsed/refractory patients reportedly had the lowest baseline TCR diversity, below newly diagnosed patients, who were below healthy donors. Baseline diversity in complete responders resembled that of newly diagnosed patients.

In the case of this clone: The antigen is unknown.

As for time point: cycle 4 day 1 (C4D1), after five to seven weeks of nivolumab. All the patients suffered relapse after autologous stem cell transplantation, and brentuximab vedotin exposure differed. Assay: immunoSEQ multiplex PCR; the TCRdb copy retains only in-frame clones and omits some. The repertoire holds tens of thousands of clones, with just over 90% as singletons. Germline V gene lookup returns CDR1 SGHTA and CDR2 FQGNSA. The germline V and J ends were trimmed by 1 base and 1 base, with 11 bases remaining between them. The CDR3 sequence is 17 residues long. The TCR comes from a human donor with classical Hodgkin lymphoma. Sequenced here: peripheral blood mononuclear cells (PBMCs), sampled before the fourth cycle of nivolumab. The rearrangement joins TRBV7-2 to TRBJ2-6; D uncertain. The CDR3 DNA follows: TGTGCCAGCAGCTTAGTTATGGCCATTTCTGGGGCCAACGTCCTGACTTTC. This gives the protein CASSLVMAISGANVLTF.